This TCR beta chain was sequenced in a study of T cells after yellow fever vaccination. General observations from the study: The study found a weaker secondary response that peaked faster, day 5 versus 15. Abundant bulk-population clonotypes could contaminate the FACS-sorted repertoires. Reappearance after the booster was seen for most primary-vaccination clones, at 95% to 97% CD4 and 85% to 90% CD8.

The germline V gene encodes CDR1 MNHNS and CDR2 SASEGT. This CDR3 has 16 residues. Trimming took 4 bases from V and 2 from J; bases not matched to a gene: 3. Universal primer sites and UMIs were introduced during 5'RACE template-switching synthesis of TCR cDNA. TCRdb recomputed calls from the 5' RACE reads with MiXCR, one row per CDR3 protein. The table records some 260,000 distinct CDR3 sequences, roughly 5% of them present only once. To note about this clonotype: Its target is not known.

The origin of this receptor is a young man who received the YFV17D yellow fever vaccine. Sequenced material: CD4+ T cells sorted from PBMCs, taken on the day of the yellow fever booster vaccination. The chain carries TRBV6-1 and TRBJ2-5, with 14 bases fitting TRBD2. In DNA form, the CDR3 reads TGTGCCAGCAGTGGACGACTAGCGGGGGGGCAAGAGACCCAGTACTTC. Its translation: CASSGRLAGGQETQYF.